This note documents a single TCR beta chain sequence. Its antigen remains unknown. Profiling relied on immunoSEQ multiplex PCR, and the TCRdb table lists in-frame clones only, not all of them. The repertoire consists of about 2 million clones, with 85% to 95% occurring once and the leading ten covering 0.1% to 0.15%. This CDR3 has 11 residues. Germline V lookup: CDR1 SGHRS, CDR2 YFSETQ. Trimming took 6 bases from V and 1 from J, leaving 4 bases between them. The sample comes from a study of shared clonotypes between healthy human individuals. Overall study results and limits: Generally, naive subsets (rather than memory subsets) showed larger estimated richness. Rarefaction showed sorted-subset sequencing was incomplete despite large depth. Some naive CD4 clonotypes, roughly 4.5%, turned up in common across a handful of donors.

The V gene is TRBV5-1, the J gene TRBJ1-1; D ambiguous. The specimen was naive CD4+ T cells sorted from blood. Subset given: CD45RA+ positively selected. This TCR derives from a man aged 18-30 years in good health. DNA of the CDR3: TGCGCCAGCATTAAGAACACTGAAGCTTTCTTT. Residues: CASIKNTEAFF.